The entry that follows covers one T cell receptor beta chain sequence. This sample includes further DNA sequences coding for the same CDR3. The data were taken from a study of shared clonotypes between healthy human individuals. It was at deep level that the assay was run. Measured with immunoSEQ multiplex PCR; TCRdb has only the in-frame clones, and not every one. Among a few million clones listed, approximately 95% were seen once. V lost 4 bases, J lost 3 bases, and 6 bases stayed unmatched. Germline CDR1 reads MDHEN; CDR2 reads SYDVKM. This CDR3 is built from 15 residues. The sequenced sample was naive CD4+ T cells from PBMCs. As for subset: CD45RA+ positively selected. The source is a man aged 18 to 30 in good health. Some clones in this sample may be carry-over from other donors' samples. This sequence joins TRBV28 and TRBJ2-7, with 10 bases matching TRBD2. The CDR3 loop is CASSSLTSGRYEQYF. The CDR3 DNA is TGTGCCAGCAGTTCACTGACTAGCGGGCGCTACGAGCAGTACTTC.